A selection of T cell receptor beta chains follows, all from one sample in a study of CD8 T cell repertoires and HIV-1 epitope variants. Sequencing was performed with immunoSEQ multiplex PCR; in TCRdb, only in-frame clones are kept and a portion is missing. Counted here are tens of thousands of clones, roughly four fifths occurring once; the ten biggest clones make up under 30%. The specimen was uncultured baseline CD8+ T cells from peripheral blood mononuclear cells (PBMCs). These TCRs come from a male donor with HIV. Each CDR3 is given with its conserved first and last residue. D genes are given only for firm matches. Part of the rows lack a size; the others show once, few, many or a class for expanded clones.

V gene: TRBV2
D gene: -
clone size: -
CDR3 length: 13
J gene: TRBJ2-5
CDR3 DNA: TGTGCCAGCAAAATCGGACCGAGGGAGACCCAGTACTTC
CDR3 protein: CASKIGPRETQYF

V gene: TRBV7-9
D gene: -
clone size: -
CDR3 length: 13
J gene: TRBJ2-3
CDR3 DNA: TGTGCCAGCAGCCCCGGGCAAACAGATACGCAGTATTTT
CDR3 protein: CASSPGQTDTQYF

V gene: TRBV10-2
D gene: -
clone size: -
CDR3 length: 13
J gene: TRBJ2-7
CDR3 DNA: TGCGCCAGCAGTGAAGGGGGGTCCTACGAGCAGTACTTC
CDR3 protein: CASSEGGSYEQYF

V gene: TRBV28
D gene: -
clone size: -
CDR3 length: 18
J gene: TRBJ1-1
CDR3 DNA: TGTGCCAGCACCCGACCCCCGGGACGGACTACGGTGCGGACTGAAGCTTTCTTT
CDR3 protein: CASTRPPGRTTVRTEAFF

V gene: TRBV7-9
D gene: -
clone size: -
CDR3 length: 14
J gene: TRBJ2-4
CDR3 DNA: TGTGCCAGCAGCTTAGGAGGGGGGAAAAACATTCAGTACTTC
CDR3 protein: CASSLGGGKNIQYF

V gene: TRBV15
D gene: -
clone size: once
CDR3 length: 16
J gene: TRBJ2-4
CDR3 DNA: TGTGCCACCAGCGGGGGGGGGAACAGGGTGAAAAACATTCAGTACTTC
CDR3 protein: CATSGGGNRVKNIQYF

V gene: TRBV7-9
D gene: TRBD1
clone size: -
CDR3 length: 11
J gene: TRBJ1-2
CDR3 DNA: TGTGCCAGCAGCCCGGACAGGCACGTAACCTTC
CDR3 protein: CASSPDRHVTF

V gene: TRBV28
D gene: TRBD2
clone size: -
CDR3 length: 18
J gene: TRBJ2-7
CDR3 DNA: TGTGCCAGCAGTTTCATTTGGCTAGCGGGTCTAAACTCCTACGAGCAGTACTTC
CDR3 protein: CASSFIWLAGLNSYEQYF

V gene: TRBV12-1
D gene: -
clone size: -
CDR3 length: 12
J gene: TRBJ2-4
CDR3 DNA: TGTGCCAGTCAACAGGGGAAAAACATTCAGTACTTC
CDR3 protein: CASQQGKNIQYF

V gene: TRBV5-6
D gene: -
clone size: few
CDR3 length: 13
J gene: TRBJ1-4
CDR3 DNA: TGTGCCAGCAGCTTGGTGGGAAATGAAAAACTGTTTTTT
CDR3 protein: CASSLVGNEKLFF

V gene: TRBV7-2
D gene: TRBD2
clone size: -
CDR3 length: 17
J gene: TRBJ2-3
CDR3 DNA: TGTGCCAGCAGCTTAGCGGGGAGCGGGAGGGGGACAGATACGCAGTATTTT
CDR3 protein: CASSLAGSGRGTDTQYF

V gene: TRBV5-4
D gene: -
clone size: -
CDR3 length: 13
J gene: TRBJ1-4
CDR3 DNA: TGTGCCAGCAGCCGCGTCGGGGAAGAAAAACTGTTTTTT
CDR3 protein: CASSRVGEEKLFF

V gene: TRBV6-5
D gene: -
clone size: -
CDR3 length: 12
J gene: TRBJ2-4
CDR3 DNA: TGTGCCAGCAGTTGGGCCAAAAACATTCAGTACTTC
CDR3 protein: CASSWAKNIQYF

V gene: TRBV4-2
D gene: -
clone size: -
CDR3 length: 16
J gene: TRBJ2-3
CDR3 DNA: TGTGCCAGCAGCCAAGATGTAGGGGCCGGCGCAGATACGCAGTATTTT
CDR3 protein: CASSQDVGAGADTQYF

V gene: TRBV7-3
D gene: -
clone size: few
CDR3 length: 13
J gene: TRBJ1-2
CDR3 DNA: TGTGCCAGCAGCTCGCAGGGTTTAGGTGGCTACACCTTC
CDR3 protein: CASSSQGLGGYTF

V gene: TRBV19
D gene: -
clone size: medium-sized
CDR3 length: 12
J gene: TRBJ1-1
CDR3 DNA: TGTGCCAGTAGTTCCTCCGGGAGGCAAGCTTTCTTT
CDR3 protein: CASSSSGRQAFF

V gene: TRBV5-1
D gene: -
clone size: -
CDR3 length: 14
J gene: TRBJ2-3
CDR3 DNA: TGCGCCAGCAGCTTAACAGACTATCCAGATACGCAGTATTTT
CDR3 protein: CASSLTDYPDTQYF

V gene: TRBV29-1
D gene: TRBD2
clone size: -
CDR3 length: 14
J gene: TRBJ2-1
CDR3 DNA: TGCAGCGTTGACCCAGCGGGAGGGTTCAATGAGCAGTTCTTC
CDR3 protein: CSVDPAGGFNEQFF

V gene: TRBV10-3
D gene: TRBD2
clone size: -
CDR3 length: 16
J gene: TRBJ2-5
CDR3 DNA: TGTGCCATCAGTGAGGGGACTAGCGCTTGGGGAGAGACCCAGTACTTC
CDR3 protein: CAISEGTSAWGETQYF

V gene: TRBV30
D gene: -
clone size: -
CDR3 length: 12
J gene: TRBJ2-7
CDR3 DNA: TGTGCCTGGAGTGGGACGCAATACGAGCAGTACTTC
CDR3 protein: CAWSGTQYEQYF

V gene: TRBV13
D gene: TRBD1
clone size: -
CDR3 length: 14
J gene: TRBJ2-1
CDR3 DNA: TGTGCCAGCAGCAAGGACAGGGCCTACAATGAGCAGTTCTTC
CDR3 protein: CASSKDRAYNEQFF

V gene: TRBV7-2
D gene: -
clone size: -
CDR3 length: 15
J gene: TRBJ1-2
CDR3 DNA: TGTGCCAGCAGCTTACTTCCCACAGGGACAACTGGCTACACCTTC
CDR3 protein: CASSLLPTGTTGYTF

V gene: TRBV19
D gene: -
clone size: -
CDR3 length: 14
J gene: TRBJ2-1
CDR3 DNA: TGTGCCAGTAGTATAGGGAGACAGAACAATGAGCAGTTCTTC
CDR3 protein: CASSIGRQNNEQFF

V gene: TRBV9
D gene: -
clone size: -
CDR3 length: 15
J gene: TRBJ1-3
CDR3 DNA: TGTGCCAGCAGTGAAGGGGAGGACTCTGGAAACACCATATATTTT
CDR3 protein: CASSEGEDSGNTIYF

V gene: TRBV18
D gene: TRBD2
clone size: -
CDR3 length: 14
J gene: TRBJ2-5
CDR3 DNA: TGTGCCAGCTCACCAAGCGGGGGCCAAGAGACCCAGTACTTC
CDR3 protein: CASSPSGGQETQYF

V gene: TRBV7-2
D gene: TRBD1
clone size: -
CDR3 length: 15
J gene: TRBJ1-4
CDR3 DNA: TGTGCCAGCAAACCCTCCGGGACAGGGCTTGAAAAACTGTTTTTT
CDR3 protein: CASKPSGTGLEKLFF

V gene: TRBV5-5
D gene: -
clone size: -
CDR3 length: 15
J gene: TRBJ2-3
CDR3 DNA: TGTGCCAGCAGCTTGTTGGGGAGAGGCACAGATACGCAGTATTTT
CDR3 protein: CASSLLGRGTDTQYF

V gene: TRBV2
D gene: TRBD1
clone size: -
CDR3 length: 14
J gene: TRBJ1-2
CDR3 DNA: TGTGCCAGCAGTTTGGGACAGGGTCTGTATGGCTACACCTTC
CDR3 protein: CASSLGQGLYGYTF

V gene: TRBV19
D gene: -
clone size: -
CDR3 length: 17
J gene: TRBJ1-5
CDR3 DNA: TGTGCCAGTAGCCGATTATCGGGGGGGGCTAGCAATCAGCCCCAGCATTTT
CDR3 protein: CASSRLSGGASNQPQHF

V gene: TRBV19
D gene: -
clone size: few
CDR3 length: 16
J gene: TRBJ1-4
CDR3 DNA: TGTGCCAGTAGTCCGCAGACATTCGCAACTAATGAAAAACTGTTTTTT
CDR3 protein: CASSPQTFATNEKLFF

V gene: TRBV11-3
D gene: -
clone size: once
CDR3 length: 16
J gene: TRBJ2-2
CDR3 DNA: TGTGCCAGCAGCTTAGACTTGCAGACTAACACCGGGGAGCTGTTTTTT
CDR3 protein: CASSLDLQTNTGELFF

V gene: TRBV28
D gene: TRBD1
clone size: -
CDR3 length: 15
J gene: TRBJ1-5
CDR3 DNA: TGTGCCAGCAGTTCAACAGGGGGACACAATCAGCCCCAGCATTTT
CDR3 protein: CASSSTGGHNQPQHF

V gene: TRBV19
D gene: -
clone size: -
CDR3 length: 16
J gene: TRBJ2-1
CDR3 DNA: TGTGCCAGTAGTATAGATGGAGTCCTCAAGGGGTATGAGCAGTTCTTC
CDR3 protein: CASSIDGVLKGYEQFF

V gene: TRBV19
D gene: -
clone size: -
CDR3 length: 14
J gene: TRBJ1-4
CDR3 DNA: TGTGCCAGTAGTATCAAGACAGTTAATGAAAAACTGTTTTTT
CDR3 protein: CASSIKTVNEKLFF

V gene: TRBV9
D gene: -
clone size: many
CDR3 length: 15
J gene: TRBJ2-3
CDR3 DNA: TGTGCCAGCAGCCCCTACGGGCTAGCATCAGATACGCAGTATTTT
CDR3 protein: CASSPYGLASDTQYF

V gene: TRBV7-3
D gene: -
clone size: -
CDR3 length: 15
J gene: TRBJ2-1
CDR3 DNA: TGTGCCAGCAGCTCCTCCGGGACGGACTACAATGAGCAGTTCTTC
CDR3 protein: CASSSSGTDYNEQFF

V gene: TRBV5-1
D gene: TRBD2
clone size: few
CDR3 length: 16
J gene: TRBJ2-5
CDR3 DNA: TGCGCCAGCAGCTTATCCGGGACTAGCGGGGGTGAGACCCAGTACTTC
CDR3 protein: CASSLSGTSGGETQYF

V gene: TRBV5-1
D gene: -
clone size: -
CDR3 length: 16
J gene: TRBJ2-7
CDR3 DNA: TGCGCCAGCAGCTCAGATGCGGCAGGGTTGGGCGACGAGCAGTACTTC
CDR3 protein: CASSSDAAGLGDEQYF

V gene: TRBV6-6
D gene: -
clone size: -
CDR3 length: 13
J gene: TRBJ1-6
CDR3 DNA: TGTGCCAGCAGGAACAGGGAAAATTCACCCCTCCACTTT
CDR3 protein: CASRNRENSPLHF

V gene: TRBV6-6
D gene: -
clone size: -
CDR3 length: 12
J gene: TRBJ2-7
CDR3 DNA: TGTGCCAGCGGGGGCGGCCGCTACGAGCAGTACTTC
CDR3 protein: CASGGGRYEQYF

V gene: TRBV5-5
D gene: -
clone size: -
CDR3 length: 14
J gene: TRBJ1-4
CDR3 DNA: TGTGCCAGCAGCCAGGGCGCAACTAATGAAAAACTGTTTTTT
CDR3 protein: CASSQGATNEKLFF

V gene: TRBV9
D gene: TRBD2
clone size: -
CDR3 length: 17
J gene: TRBJ2-5
CDR3 DNA: TGTGCCAGCAGCGCTCAAGGGACTAGCGGGGGGGAGGAGACCCAGTACTTC
CDR3 protein: CASSAQGTSGGEETQYF

V gene: TRBV5-1
D gene: TRBD2
clone size: -
CDR3 length: 14
J gene: TRBJ2-7
CDR3 DNA: TGCGCCAGCAGCGCGTTCAGCGGGACCTACGAGCAGTACTTC
CDR3 protein: CASSAFSGTYEQYF

V gene: TRBV27
D gene: -
clone size: -
CDR3 length: 16
J gene: TRBJ1-1
CDR3 DNA: TGTGCCAGCAGTTTGAGAAGGGGCCAGGTGAACACTGAAGCTTTCTTT
CDR3 protein: CASSLRRGQVNTEAFF

V gene: TRBV7-3
D gene: -
clone size: -
CDR3 length: 15
J gene: TRBJ1-1
CDR3 DNA: TGTGCCAGCAGCTTAGATGGGGGAGTCGGTTCTGAAGCTTTCTTT
CDR3 protein: CASSLDGGVGSEAFF

V gene: TRBV7-9
D gene: TRBD2
clone size: -
CDR3 length: 15
J gene: TRBJ2-3
CDR3 DNA: TGTGCCAGCAGTTTAGCGGGAGCTGGCACAGATACGCAGTATTTT
CDR3 protein: CASSLAGAGTDTQYF

V gene: TRBV7-3
D gene: -
clone size: -
CDR3 length: 15
J gene: TRBJ2-3
CDR3 DNA: TGTGCCAGCAGCCAAGGCAGGAAGAGCACAGATACGCAGTATTTT
CDR3 protein: CASSQGRKSTDTQYF

V gene: TRBV13
D gene: -
clone size: -
CDR3 length: 11
J gene: TRBJ2-7
CDR3 DNA: TGTGCCAGCAGCTTAGCCTACGAGCAGTACTTC
CDR3 protein: CASSLAYEQYF

V gene: TRBV18
D gene: -
clone size: once
CDR3 length: 13
J gene: TRBJ1-1
CDR3 DNA: TGTGCCAGCTCACCTGGCGCGAACACTGAAGCTTTCTTT
CDR3 protein: CASSPGANTEAFF

V gene: TRBV4-1
D gene: TRBD2
clone size: -
CDR3 length: 18
J gene: TRBJ2-1
CDR3 DNA: TGCGCCAGCAGCCAGTTCAGTACTCTAGCGGGTTCCTACAATGAGCAGTTCTTC
CDR3 protein: CASSQFSTLAGSYNEQFF

V gene: TRBV7-6
D gene: -
clone size: -
CDR3 length: 16
J gene: TRBJ2-2
CDR3 DNA: TGTGCCAGCAGCTCGGCTCTCGGGACGAACACCGGGGAGCTGTTTTTT
CDR3 protein: CASSSALGTNTGELFF

V gene: TRBV19
D gene: TRBD1
clone size: -
CDR3 length: 17
J gene: TRBJ2-1
CDR3 DNA: TGTGCCAGTACCGAACCCCCCGGGACAGGGGCCTACAATGAGCAGTTCTTC
CDR3 protein: CASTEPPGTGAYNEQFF

V gene: TRBV27
D gene: -
clone size: -
CDR3 length: 15
J gene: TRBJ2-4
CDR3 DNA: TGTGCCAGCAGTTTATCGGTCGGAGCCAAAAACATTCAGTACTTC
CDR3 protein: CASSLSVGAKNIQYF

V gene: TRBV19
D gene: -
clone size: few
CDR3 length: 11
J gene: TRBJ2-7
CDR3 DNA: TGTGCCAGTAGTCTCCAAAATCGGCAGTACTTC
CDR3 protein: CASSLQNRQYF

V gene: TRBV5-1
D gene: TRBD1
clone size: -
CDR3 length: 15
J gene: TRBJ2-1
CDR3 DNA: TGCGCCAGCAGCATCGGACAGGGGGCCAGGAATGAGCAGTTCTTC
CDR3 protein: CASSIGQGARNEQFF

V gene: TRBV5-1
D gene: -
clone size: -
CDR3 length: 13
J gene: TRBJ2-2
CDR3 DNA: TGCGCCAGCAGCTCCAGGGAGGCCGGGGAGCTGTTTTTT
CDR3 protein: CASSSREAGELFF

V gene: TRBV15
D gene: -
clone size: few
CDR3 length: 14
J gene: TRBJ1-2
CDR3 DNA: TGTGCCACCAGCAGAGCATTCGGCCCCTATGGCTACACCTTC
CDR3 protein: CATSRAFGPYGYTF

V gene: TRBV5-8
D gene: TRBD1
clone size: -
CDR3 length: 17
J gene: TRBJ2-7
CDR3 DNA: TGTGCCAGCAGCTTGCCCCCCGGACAGGGAGGATTCTACGAGCAGTACTTC
CDR3 protein: CASSLPPGQGGFYEQYF

V gene: TRBV15
D gene: -
clone size: once
CDR3 length: 12
J gene: TRBJ2-7
CDR3 DNA: TGTGCCACCAGCAGAGATGGGTACGAGCAGTACTTC
CDR3 protein: CATSRDGYEQYF